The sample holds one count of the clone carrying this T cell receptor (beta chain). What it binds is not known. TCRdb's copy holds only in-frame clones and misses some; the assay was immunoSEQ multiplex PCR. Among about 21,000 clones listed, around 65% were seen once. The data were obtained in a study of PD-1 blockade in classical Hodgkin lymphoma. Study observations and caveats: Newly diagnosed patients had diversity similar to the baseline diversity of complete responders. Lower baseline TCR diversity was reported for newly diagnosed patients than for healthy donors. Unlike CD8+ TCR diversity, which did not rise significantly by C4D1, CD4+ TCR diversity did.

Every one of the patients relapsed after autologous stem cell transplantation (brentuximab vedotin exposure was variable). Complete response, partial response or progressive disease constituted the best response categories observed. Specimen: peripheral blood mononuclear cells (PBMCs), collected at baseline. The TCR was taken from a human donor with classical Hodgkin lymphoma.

CDR3 DNA: TGTGCCAGCCTCCGGGAGCATGAGCAGTTCTTC. It translates to CASLREHEQFF. The chain joins TRBV6-6 to TRBJ2-1; D may be TRBD2 (6 bases). CDR1 and CDR2 from the germline V gene are MNHNY and SVGAGI (reference sequence). Trimming cost V 8 bases and J 8 bases, with 10 bases left between them. This CDR3 spans 11 amino acids.